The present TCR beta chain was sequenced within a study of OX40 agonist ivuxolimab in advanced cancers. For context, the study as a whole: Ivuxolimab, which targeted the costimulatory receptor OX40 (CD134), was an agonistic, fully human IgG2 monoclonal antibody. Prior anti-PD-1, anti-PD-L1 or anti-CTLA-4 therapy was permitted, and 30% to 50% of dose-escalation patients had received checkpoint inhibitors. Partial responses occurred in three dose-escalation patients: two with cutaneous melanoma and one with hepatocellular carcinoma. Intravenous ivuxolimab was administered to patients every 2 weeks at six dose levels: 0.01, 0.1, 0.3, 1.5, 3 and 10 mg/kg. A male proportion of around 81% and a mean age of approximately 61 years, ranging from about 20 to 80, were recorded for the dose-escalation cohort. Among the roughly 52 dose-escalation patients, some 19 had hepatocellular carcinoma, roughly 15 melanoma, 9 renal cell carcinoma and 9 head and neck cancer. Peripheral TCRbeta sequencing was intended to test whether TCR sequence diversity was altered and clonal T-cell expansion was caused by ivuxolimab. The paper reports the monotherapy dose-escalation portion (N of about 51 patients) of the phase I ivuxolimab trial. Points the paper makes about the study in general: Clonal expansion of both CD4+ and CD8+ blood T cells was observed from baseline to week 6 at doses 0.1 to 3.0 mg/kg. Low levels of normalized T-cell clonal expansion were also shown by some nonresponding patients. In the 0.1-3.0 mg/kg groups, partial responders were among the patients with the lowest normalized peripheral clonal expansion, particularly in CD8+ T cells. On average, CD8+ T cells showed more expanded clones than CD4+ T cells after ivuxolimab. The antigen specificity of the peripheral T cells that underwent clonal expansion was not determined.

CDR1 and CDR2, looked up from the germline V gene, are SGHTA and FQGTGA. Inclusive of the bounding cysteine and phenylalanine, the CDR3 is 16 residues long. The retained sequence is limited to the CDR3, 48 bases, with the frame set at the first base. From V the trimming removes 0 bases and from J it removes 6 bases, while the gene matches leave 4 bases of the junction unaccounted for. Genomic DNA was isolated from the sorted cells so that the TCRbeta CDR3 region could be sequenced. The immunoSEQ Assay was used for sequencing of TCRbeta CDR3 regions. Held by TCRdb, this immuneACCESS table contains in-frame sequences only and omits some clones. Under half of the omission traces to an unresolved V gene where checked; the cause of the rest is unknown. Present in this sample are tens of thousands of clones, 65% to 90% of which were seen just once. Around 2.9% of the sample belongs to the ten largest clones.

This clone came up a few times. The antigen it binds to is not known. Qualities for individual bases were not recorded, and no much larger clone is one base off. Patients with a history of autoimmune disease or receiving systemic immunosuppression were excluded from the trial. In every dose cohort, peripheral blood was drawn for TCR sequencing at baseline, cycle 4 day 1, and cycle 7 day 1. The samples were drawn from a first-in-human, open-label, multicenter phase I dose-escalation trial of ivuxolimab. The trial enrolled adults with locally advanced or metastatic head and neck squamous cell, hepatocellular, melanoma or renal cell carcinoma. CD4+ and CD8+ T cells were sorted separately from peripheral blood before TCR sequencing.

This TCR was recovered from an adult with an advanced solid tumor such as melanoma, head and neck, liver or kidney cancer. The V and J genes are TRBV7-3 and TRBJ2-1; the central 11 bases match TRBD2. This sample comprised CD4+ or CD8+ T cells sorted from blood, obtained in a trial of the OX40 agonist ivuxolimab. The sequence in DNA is TGTGCCAGCAGCTTAACTAGCGGGAGGGCCCTCAATGAGCAGTTCTTC. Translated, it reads CASSLTSGRALNEQFF. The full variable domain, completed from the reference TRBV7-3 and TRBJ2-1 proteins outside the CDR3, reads GAGVSQTPSNKVTEKGKYVELRCDPISGHTALYWYRQSLGQGPEFLIYFQGTGAADDSGLPNDRFFAVRPEGSVSTLKIQRTERGDSAVYLCASSLTSGRALNEQFFGPGTRLTVL.